This entry concerns a single TCR beta chain. Its antigen is unknown. This sample was taken from a study of cytomegalovirus exposure and HLA in healthy donors. In germline, CDR1 is LGHNA, CDR2 YSLEER. The CDR3 consists of 18 residues. V lost 0 bases, J lost 0 bases, and 11 bases stayed unmatched. Primers included in the PCR were 60 Vbeta and 13 Jbeta primers. Only in-frame clones appear in the TCRdb table, and some are missing; sequencing was by immunoSEQ multiplex PCR. The table includes roughly 200,000 clones, roughly 78% detected once. General observations from the study: A later look showed TCR association rates differing by HLA locus, highest for DRB1 and lowest for HLA-C.

This sequence joins TRBV4-3 and TRBJ2-7, with 7 bases lining up with TRBD2. The sequence derives from a woman under 40 in good health and CMV-seropositive. Sequencing was done on a sample of PBMCs. CDR3 sequence (DNA): TGCGCCAGCAGCCAAGATTTGATGCTAGCGGAGGACTCCTACGAGCAGTACTTC. It is translated as CASSQDLMLAEDSYEQYF.